Presented here are 7 T cell receptor beta chains from one specimen sequenced in a study of T-cell reconstitution after alpha-beta-depleted transplantation in children. Unique molecular identifiers were incorporated when the TCRbeta library was constructed. TCRdb re-derived calls from the PCR reads in MiXCR, one entry per CDR3 protein. The table includes 600,000 to 800,000 distinct CDR3 sequences, about 12% detected once. The specimen comprised PBMCs, sampled before TCRalphabeta/CD19-depleted stem cell transplant. The receptors derive from a girl aged 2 to 10 with congenital amegakaryocytic thrombocytopenia, due to receive a stem cell transplant.

The chain joins TRBV5-1 to TRBJ2-7; TRBD2 matches 8 bases. This CDR3 is 16 amino acids long. The junction had 9 bases not matched to a gene; V was cut back by 1 base and J by 3 bases. Germline V gene data show CDR1 as SGHRS and CDR2 as YFSETQ. The CDR3 loop reads CASSLYGTRNNYEQYF. CDR3 nucleotide sequence: TGCGCCAGCAGCTTGTATGGGACTAGAAACAACTACGAGCAGTACTTC.

This clonotype was counted ten times or more. V usage is TRBV29-1 and J usage is TRBJ1-1; 8 bases agree with TRBD1. This CDR3 has 13 amino acids. V was clipped by 5 bases and J by 4 bases; unmatched bases: 6. Germline V CDR1 and CDR2: SQVTM, ANQGSEA. CDR3 nucleotides: TGCAGCGTTCGCAGGGGGCAGAGCACTGAAGCTTTCTTT. Encoded protein: CSVRRGQSTEAFF.

At least ten counts were recorded for this clonotype. This rearrangement joins TRBV20-1 to TRBJ2-3, with 11 bases that match TRBD2. CDR1 and CDR2 (germline): DFQATT, SNEGSKA (reference sequence). Trimming cost V 2 bases and J 4 bases; bases outside gene matches: 14. This CDR3 spans 18 amino acids. The CDR3 DNA is TGCAGTGCTAGAATCCCTCCGCAACTAGCGGGAGCATCAGATACGCAGTATTTT. The encoded protein is CSARIPPQLAGASDTQYF.

This clonotype was counted a few times. The chain carries TRBV2 and TRBJ2-7; a possible D gene is TRBD1 (5 bases). Trimming cost V 7 bases and J 2 bases, with 12 bases left between them. CDR1 and CDR2 (germline): SNHLY, FYNNEI. CDR3 length equals 13 residues. CDR3 region: CASNDLGAYEQYF. The CDR3 DNA is TGTGCCAGCAACGACTTAGGGGCCTACGAGCAGTACTTC. Looking up the rest from reference TRBV2 and TRBJ2-7 gives the full variable domain: EPEVTQTPSHQVTQMGQEVILRCVPISNHLYFYWYRQILGQKVEFLVSFYNNEISEKSEIFDDQFSVERPDGSNFTLKIRSTKLEDSAMYFCASNDLGAYEQYFGPGTRLTVT.

The chain is built from TRBV6-1 and TRBJ2-1; weak D call: TRBD2 (6 bases). This CDR3 comprises 14 residues. Trimming left V 6 bases short and J 5 bases short, with 14 bases between. CDR1 is MNHNS, CDR2 SASEGT, per germline. The CDR3 nucleotides are TGTGCCAGCAGGGCGGGACCAAATCACAATGAGCAGTTCTTC. Residues: CASRAGPNHNEQFF.

This clonotype appeared many times. The chain recombines TRBV2 with TRBJ1-2, with 10 nucleotides matching TRBD1. Per the germline V gene, CDR1 is SNHLY and CDR2 is FYNNEI. This CDR3 has 19 residues. With V trimmed by 3 bases and J by 3 bases, 16 bases remained unmatched. CDR3 DNA sequence: TGTGCCAGCAGTGATTTTTTCACTAGTAAAGGGACAGGGGACTATGGCTACACCTTC. Residues: CASSDFFTSKGTGDYGYTF.

Many counts were recorded for this clonotype. This chain connects TRBV5-1 to TRBJ2-3; D is undetermined. The CDR3 totals 14 residues. Germline CDR1 reads SGHRS; CDR2 reads YFSETQ. The V and J ends lost 0 bases and 3 bases respectively, with 8 bases between them. In DNA form, the CDR3 reads TGCGCCAGCAGCTTGGTGGCCGGGACAGATACGCAGTATTTT. Amino acid sequence: CASSLVAGTDTQYF.